Shown below are 2 T cell receptor beta chains from a single sample sequenced in a study of Ad26.COV2.S vaccination and SARS-CoV-2 variants. The treatment: roughly 20 received Ad26.COV2.S at low or high dose, single or two shots; roughly 5 received placebo; per-sample allocation not given. The study sampled participants on day 63 after the first vaccine or placebo injection. Clones were read by immunoSEQ multiplex PCR, and TCRdb kept only the in-frame ones, dropping some. The data show about 350,000 clones, roughly 84% seen once. The source was peripheral blood, collected in a trial of Ad26.COV2.S vaccine versus placebo. The receptors derive from a person between 18 and 65 years old who received the Ad26.COV2.S COVID-19 vaccine or a placebo.

This clone has a single count. The gene calls are TRBV7-2 and TRBJ2-7, with D possibly matching TRBD1 (9 bases). Germline V lookup: CDR1 SGHTA, CDR2 FQGNSA. The CDR3 has 17 amino acids. V lost 5 bases and J 2 bases, leaving 22 bases between the germline ends. For the CDR3, the DNA is TGTGCCAGCAGCAGACAGGGGGGTAGCGGGACCACCTACGAGCAGTACTTC. Translating gives CASSRQGGSGTTYEQYF.

The chain uses TRBV6-2 or TRBV6-3 and TRBJ2-3, with 9 positions matching TRBD2. CDR1 is MNHEY, CDR2 SVGEGT, per germline. The trim removed 5 bases at V and 6 bases at J, leaving 6 bases unmatched. This CDR3 comprises 14 residues. DNA for the CDR3: TGTGCCAGCAGTGAGGGACTAGCAGCGGATACGCAGTATTTT. It yields the protein CASSEGLAADTQYF.